What follows are 17 T cell receptor beta chains derived from one specimen sequenced in a study of T-cell memory formation after mild COVID-19. TCRdb processed the 5' RACE reads anew with MiXCR; each CDR3 protein has one entry. The table has approximately 240,000 distinct CDR3 sequences, about a sixth seen once. Material for sequencing was PBMCs or a T cell subset sorted from them (not recorded which). All receptors derive from a man younger than 35 who had mild COVID-19 (a few samples of this study predate the infection). Cell type and time point are not known.

This clonotype turned up a few times. This chain connects TRBV7-2 to TRBJ1-2, with TRBD1 as a possible D gene (5 bases). CDR1 and CDR2 from the germline V gene are SGHTA and FQGNSA. CDR3 length: 15 amino acids. Trimming removed 4 bases at V and 5 bases at J, with 17 bases between. The CDR3 here is CASSSSRSRGYGYTF. The CDR3 bases are TGTGCCAGCAGCTCTTCGAGATCCCGGGGGTATGGCTACACCTTC.

This clonotype occurred many times. V usage is TRBV18 and J usage is TRBJ2-4, with D uncertain. Trimming removed 0 bases from V and 0 bases from J, with 12 bases in between. CDR3 length equals 17 residues. Germline V gene lookup returns CDR1 KGHSH and CDR2 LQKENI. This CDR3 reads CASSPPGPQVAKNIQYF. In DNA form, the CDR3 reads TGTGCCAGCTCACCACCGGGCCCACAAGTAGCCAAAAACATTCAGTACTTC.

The V call is TRBV20-1, the J call TRBJ1-4, with D perhaps TRBD1 (5 bases). CDR3 length: 10 amino acids. V lost 5 bases to trimming and J lost 8 bases, with 6 bases between them. The germline V gene encodes CDR1 DFQATT and CDR2 SNEGSKA (reference sequence). This CDR3 reads CSAWTEKLFF. CDR3 bases: TGCAGTGCTTGGACAGAAAAACTGTTTTTT.

This chain connects TRBV28 to TRBJ2-2; a weak D match, TRBD1 (5 bases). Germline V lookup: CDR1 MDHEN, CDR2 SYDVKM. V was cut by 5 bases and J by 6 bases, with 7 bases left in between. This CDR3 spans 12 amino acids. The DNA for the CDR3 is TGTGCCAGCAGTCCAGGGTCCGGGGAGCTGTTTTTT. Its protein product is CASSPGSGELFF.

This clonotype was seen a handful of times. CDR3: CASSSGTAISYEQYV. The CDR3 region has the DNA TGTGCCAGCAGCTCCGGGACAGCGATCTCCTACGAGCAGTACGTC. This chain joins TRBV6-1 and TRBJ2-7; the match to TRBD1 covers 7 bases. From germline, CDR1 is MNHNS and CDR2 SASEGT. The trim removed 6 bases at V and 0 bases at J, leaving 8 bases unmatched. This CDR3 spans 15 amino acids.

The chain joins TRBV7-2 to TRBJ2-3, with TRBD2 matching 10 bases. Unmatched junction bases numbered 4, after V lost 1 base and J lost 3 bases. The germline gives CDR1 SGHTA, CDR2 FQGNSA. The CDR3 extends over 16 amino acids. CDR3 sequence reads: CASSLDRSGGTDTQYF. The CDR3 DNA follows: TGTGCCAGCAGCTTAGATCGTAGCGGGGGGACAGATACGCAGTATTTT. Full variable domain (outside the CDR3, taken from reference TRBV7-2 and TRBJ2-3): GAGVSQSPSNKVTEKGKDVELRCDPISGHTALYWYRQSLGQGLEFLIYFQGNSAPDKSGLPSDRFSAERTGGSVSTLTIQRTQQEDSAVYLCASSLDRSGGTDTQYFGPGTRLTVL.

This clonotype was seen repeatedly, ten times or more. The chain couples TRBV4-1 to TRBJ2-1, with D hard to call. Germline loops: CDR1 MGHRA, CDR2 YSYEKL. Between the trimmed V and J ends, which lost 2 bases and 1 base, there was a span of 15 bases. This CDR3 has 17 amino acids. DNA of the CDR3: TGCGCCAGCAGCCAACCTACGGGTTATGGGTCCTACAATGAGCAGTTCTTC. Residues: CASSQPTGYGSYNEQFF.

The J gene is TRBJ2-6, the V gene TRBV5-1; 10 bases fit TRBD1. This CDR3 is built from 18 residues. Losses at the gene ends were 2 bases for V and 0 bases for J; bases not matched to a gene: 5. Germline assignment: CDR1 SGHRS and CDR2 YFSETQ. CDR3 nucleotide sequence: TGCGCCAGCAGCTTCTCCGGGACAGGGGCCTCTGGGGCCAACGTCCTGACTTTC. Protein sequence: CASSFSGTGASGANVLTF.

The chain employs TRBV6-1 and TRBJ1-3; 7 bases map to TRBD1. Germline V gene lookup returns CDR1 MNHNS and CDR2 SASEGT. The trim removed 6 bases at V and 4 bases at J, leaving 6 bases unmatched. The CDR3 is 14 amino acids. The CDR3 bases are TGTGCCAGCAGCGCTACAGGGGTAGGAAACACCATATATTTT. Translated: CASSATGVGNTIYF.

This clonotype has a handful of counts. V is TRBV27 and J is TRBJ1-2; possibly TRBD1 for D (5 bases). This CDR3 contains 15 residues. The V gene lost 6 bases and the J gene lost 11 bases, with 25 bases spanning the gap. CDR1 and CDR2 (germline): MNHEY, SMNVEV (reference sequence). The CDR3 is CASSRIQGLFPYYTF. For the CDR3, the DNA is TGTGCCAGCAGCCGAATTCAGGGATTATTCCCGTATTACACCTTC.

V usage is TRBV12-5 and J usage is TRBJ2-2; 9 positions agree with TRBD1. With 5 bases clipped from V and 6 bases from J, the junction kept 4 bases outside the gene matches. Germline loops: CDR1 LGHNT, CDR2 FRNRAP. CDR3 length equals 14 residues. CDR3 sequence (DNA): TGTGCTAGTGGTACGGGACAGGGCTCCGGGGAGCTGTTTTTT. Its translation: CASGTGQGSGELFF.

In this sample, this clonotype turned up many times. This rearrangement joins TRBV12-3 or TRBV12-4 to TRBJ1-6, with no clear D. Trimming cost V 1 base and J 7 bases, with 8 bases left between them. The CDR3 extends over 14 amino acids. The CDR3 here is CASSLGALNSPLHF. CDR3 nucleotides: TGTGCCAGCAGTTTAGGGGCCCTAAATTCACCCCTCCACTTT.

This clonotype was found a few times. DNA of the CDR3: TGCGCCAGCAGCATCCCGCGGACAGGGGAAGATCAGCCCCAGCATTTT. This translates into CASSIPRTGEDQPQHF. The chain recombines TRBV5-1 with TRBJ1-5, with 9 bases lining up with TRBD1. Per the germline V gene, CDR1 is SGHRS and CDR2 is YFSETQ. The CDR3 contains 16 residues. V shed 4 bases and J 5 bases; nucleotides not matched to a gene: 10. Full variable domain (outside the CDR3, taken from reference TRBV5-1 and TRBJ1-5): KAGVTQTPRYLIKTRGQQVTLSCSPISGHRSVSWYQQTPGQGLQFLFEYFSETQRNKGNFPGRFSGRQFSNSRSEMNVSTLELGDSALYLCASSIPRTGEDQPQHFGDGTRLSIL.

The genes are TRBV4-3 and TRBJ2-1; D remains ambiguous. Trimming stripped 0 bases from V and 12 bases from J, with 15 bases between. CDR3 length: 14 residues. Per the germline V gene, CDR1 is LGHNA and CDR2 is YSLEER. CDR3 nucleotide sequence: TGCGCCAGCAGCCAAGAGCCGGTAGCCCCCCGGCAGTTCTTC. This gives the protein CASSQEPVAPRQFF.

This clonotype was seen ten or more times. The chain uses TRBV5-1 and TRBJ2-2, with 11 positions matching TRBD2. The CDR3 contains 17 residues. Germline CDR1 is SGHRS and CDR2 is YFSETQ. The junction had 3 bases not matched to a gene; V was cut back by 2 bases and J by 0 bases. In nucleotides, the CDR3 is TGCGCCAGCAGCTTTGGGACTAGCGGTTCGAACACCGGGGAGCTGTTTTTT. Its translation is CASSFGTSGSNTGELFF.

This clonotype was picked up a small number of times. The CDR3 is CASSEWGSYSRETQYF. The CDR3, as DNA: TGTGCCAGCAGTGAATGGGGGAGCTACTCTCGAGAGACCCAGTACTTC. This chain uses TRBV25-1 with TRBJ2-5, with D perhaps TRBD1 or TRBD2 (5 bases each). CDR3 size: 16 residues. Between the trimmed V and J ends, which lost 1 base and 4 bases, there was a span of 16 bases. Germline V gives CDR1 MGHDK, CDR2 SYGVNS. The entire variable domain, with the rest obtained from reference TRBV25-1 and TRBJ2-5, is as follows: EADIYQTPRYLVIGTGKKITLECSQTMGHDKMYWYQQDPGMELHLIHYSYGVNSTEKGDLSSESTVSRIRTEHFPLTLESARPSHTSQYLCASSEWGSYSRETQYFGPGTRLLVL.

The sample holds a few counts of this clonotype. The chain employs TRBV7-9 and TRBJ2-3; maybe TRBD2 (6 bases). The V gene's germline CDR1 is SEHNR and CDR2 FQNEAQ (reference sequence). This CDR3 is built from 13 residues. V lost 7 bases to trimming and J lost 4 bases, with 12 bases between them. In nucleotides, the CDR3 is TGTGCCAGCATAAGGGGCGGGGCAGATACGCAGTATTTT. Encoded protein: CASIRGGADTQYF.